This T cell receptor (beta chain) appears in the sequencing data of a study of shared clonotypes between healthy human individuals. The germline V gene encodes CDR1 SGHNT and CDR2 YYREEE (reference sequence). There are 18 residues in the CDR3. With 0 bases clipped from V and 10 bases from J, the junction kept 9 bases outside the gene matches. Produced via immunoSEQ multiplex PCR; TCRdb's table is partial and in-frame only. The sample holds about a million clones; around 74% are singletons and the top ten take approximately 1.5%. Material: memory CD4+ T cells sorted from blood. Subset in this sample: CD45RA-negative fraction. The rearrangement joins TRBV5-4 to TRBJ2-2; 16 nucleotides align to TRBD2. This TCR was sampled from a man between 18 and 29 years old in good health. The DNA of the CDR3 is TGTGCCAGCAGCTTGGCCGTCGGGACTAGCGGGAGGGAAGAGGAGCTGTTTTTT. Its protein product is CASSLAVGTSGREEELFF.